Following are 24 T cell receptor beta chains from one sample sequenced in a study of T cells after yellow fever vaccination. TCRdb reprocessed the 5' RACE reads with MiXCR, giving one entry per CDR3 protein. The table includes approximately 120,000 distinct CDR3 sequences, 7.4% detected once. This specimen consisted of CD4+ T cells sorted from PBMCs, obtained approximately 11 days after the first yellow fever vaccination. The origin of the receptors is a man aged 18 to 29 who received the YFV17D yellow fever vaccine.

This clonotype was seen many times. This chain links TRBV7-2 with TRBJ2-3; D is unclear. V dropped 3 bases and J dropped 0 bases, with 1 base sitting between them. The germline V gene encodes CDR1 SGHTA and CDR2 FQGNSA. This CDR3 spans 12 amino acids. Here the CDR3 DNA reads TGTGCCAGCAGCTTTAGCACAGATACGCAGTATTTT. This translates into CASSFSTDTQYF.

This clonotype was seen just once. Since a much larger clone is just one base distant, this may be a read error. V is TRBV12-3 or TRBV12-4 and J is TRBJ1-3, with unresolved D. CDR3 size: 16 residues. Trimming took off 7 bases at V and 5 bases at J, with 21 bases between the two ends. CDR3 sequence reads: CASILRLVQPRNTIYF. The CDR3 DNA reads TGTGCCAGCATTCTCAGGCTGGTGCAACCTAGAAACACCATATATTTT.

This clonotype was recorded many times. The CDR3 reads CRTIQGARGYTF. DNA of the CDR3: TGCAGGACTATACAGGGGGCGCGTGGCTACACCTTC. This chain connects TRBV20-1 to TRBJ1-2; 9 nucleotides match TRBD1. The CDR3 loop spans 12 amino acids. From germline, CDR1 is DFQATT and CDR2 SNEGSKA (reference sequence).

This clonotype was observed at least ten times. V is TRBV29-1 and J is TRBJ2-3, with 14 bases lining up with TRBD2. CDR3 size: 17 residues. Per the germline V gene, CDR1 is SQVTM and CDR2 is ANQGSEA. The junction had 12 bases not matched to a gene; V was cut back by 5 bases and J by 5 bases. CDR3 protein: CSVPTTQTSGGGDTQYF. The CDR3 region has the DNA TGCAGCGTTCCCACCACTCAGACTAGCGGGGGGGGAGATACGCAGTATTTT.

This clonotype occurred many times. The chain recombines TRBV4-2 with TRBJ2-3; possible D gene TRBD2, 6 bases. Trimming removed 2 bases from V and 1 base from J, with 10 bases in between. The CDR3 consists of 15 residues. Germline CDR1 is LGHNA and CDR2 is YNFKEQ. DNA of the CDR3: TGTGCCAGCAGCCAATATGTAGCGGGCACAGATACGCAGTATTTT. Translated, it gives CASSQYVAGTDTQYF.

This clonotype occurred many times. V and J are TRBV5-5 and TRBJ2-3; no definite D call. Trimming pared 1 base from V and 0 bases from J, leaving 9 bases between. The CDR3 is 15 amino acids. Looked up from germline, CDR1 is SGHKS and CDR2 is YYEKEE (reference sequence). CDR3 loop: CASSLFSQSTDTQYF. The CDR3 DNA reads TGTGCCAGCAGCTTGTTTTCTCAGAGCACAGATACGCAGTATTTT.

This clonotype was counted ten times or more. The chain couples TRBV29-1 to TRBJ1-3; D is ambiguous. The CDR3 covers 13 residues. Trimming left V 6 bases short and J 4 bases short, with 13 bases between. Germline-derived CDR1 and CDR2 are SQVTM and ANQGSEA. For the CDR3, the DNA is TGCAGCGTCCGGACCGCCCTGGGAAACACCATATATTTT. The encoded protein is CSVRTALGNTIYF.

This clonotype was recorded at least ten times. The CDR3: CASSLSQPTDNYGYTF. The CDR3, as DNA: TGTGCCAGCAGTTTATCTCAACCGACAGATAACTATGGCTACACCTTC. V and J are TRBV28 and TRBJ1-2; D may be TRBD1 (5 bases). From germline, CDR1 is MDHEN and CDR2 SYDVKM. This CDR3 contains 16 residues. Between the trimmed V and J ends, which lost 1 base and 1 base, there was a span of 13 bases.

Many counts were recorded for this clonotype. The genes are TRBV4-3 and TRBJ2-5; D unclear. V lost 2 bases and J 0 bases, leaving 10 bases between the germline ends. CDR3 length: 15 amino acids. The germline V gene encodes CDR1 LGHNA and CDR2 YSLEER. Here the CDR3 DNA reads TGCGCCAGCAGCCAATCAATGGGATACCAAGAGACCCAGTACTTC. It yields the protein CASSQSMGYQETQYF.

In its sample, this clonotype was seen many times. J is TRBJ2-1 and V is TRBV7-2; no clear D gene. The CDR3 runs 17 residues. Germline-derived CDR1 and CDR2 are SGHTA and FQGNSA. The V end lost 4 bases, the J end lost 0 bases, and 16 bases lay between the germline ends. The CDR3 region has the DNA TGTGCCAGCAGCTCAATTCGACTTGTAAGCTCCTACAATGAGCAGTTCTTC. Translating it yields CASSSIRLVSSYNEQFF.

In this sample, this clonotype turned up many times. CDR3 in amino acids: CSAPDGNIQYF. CDR3 in DNA: TGCAGTGCCCCGGACGGGAACATTCAGTACTTC. The chain links TRBV20-1 to TRBJ2-4, with D hard to call. Germline values: CDR1 DFQATT, CDR2 SNEGSKA (reference sequence). Trimming removed 6 bases from V and 7 bases from J, with 10 bases in between. This CDR3 has 11 residues.

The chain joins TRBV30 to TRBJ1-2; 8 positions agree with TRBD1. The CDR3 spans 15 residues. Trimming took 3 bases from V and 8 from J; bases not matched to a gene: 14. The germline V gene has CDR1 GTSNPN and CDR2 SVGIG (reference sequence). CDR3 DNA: TGTGCCTGGAGAGGAGCAGGGGGCTGGATGGCAGGCTACACCTTC. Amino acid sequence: CAWRGAGGWMAGYTF.

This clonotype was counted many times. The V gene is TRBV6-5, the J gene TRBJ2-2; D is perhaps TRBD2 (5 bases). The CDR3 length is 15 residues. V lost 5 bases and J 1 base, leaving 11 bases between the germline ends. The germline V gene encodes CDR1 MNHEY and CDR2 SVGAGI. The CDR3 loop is CASSHGRGNTGELFF. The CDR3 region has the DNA TGTGCCAGCAGTCACGGACGGGGGAACACCGGGGAGCTGTTTTTT.

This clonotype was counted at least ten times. The DNA for the CDR3 is TGTGCCAGCAGCTTAAGGAGGACAGGGGGACCAAATTCACCCCTCCACTTT. Translation gives CASSLRRTGGPNSPLHF. The rearrangement joins TRBV11-1 to TRBJ1-6, with 10 bases matching TRBD1. The germline CDR1 and CDR2 sequences are SGHAT and FQDESV (reference sequence). The CDR3 covers 17 residues. V lost 2 bases, J lost 7 bases, and 8 bases stayed unmatched.

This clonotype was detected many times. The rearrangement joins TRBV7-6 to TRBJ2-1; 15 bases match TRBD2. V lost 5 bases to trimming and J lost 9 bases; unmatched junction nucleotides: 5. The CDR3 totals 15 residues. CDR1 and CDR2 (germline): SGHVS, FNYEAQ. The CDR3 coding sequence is TGTGCCAGCAGCGTGAGGACTAGCGGGGGGGGTGAGCAGTTCTTC. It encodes CASSVRTSGGGEQFF.

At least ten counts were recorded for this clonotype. CDR3 sequence (DNA): TGCGCCAGCAGCTTCAGCGGGGAGGAAGGCTACACCTTC. Encoded protein: CASSFSGEEGYTF. The chain uses TRBV5-1 and TRBJ1-2; D unclear. The CDR3 is made up of 13 amino acids. The germline gives CDR1 SGHRS, CDR2 YFSETQ. V was cut by 2 bases and J by 8 bases, with 13 bases left in between.

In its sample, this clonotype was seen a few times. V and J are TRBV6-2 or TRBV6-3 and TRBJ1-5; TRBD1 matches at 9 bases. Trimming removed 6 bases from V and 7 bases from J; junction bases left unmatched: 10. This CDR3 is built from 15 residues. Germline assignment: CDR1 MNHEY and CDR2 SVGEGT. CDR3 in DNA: TGTGCCAGCAGGGACGGACAGGGGTGGGAGCAGCCCCAGCATTTT. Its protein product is CASRDGQGWEQPQHF.

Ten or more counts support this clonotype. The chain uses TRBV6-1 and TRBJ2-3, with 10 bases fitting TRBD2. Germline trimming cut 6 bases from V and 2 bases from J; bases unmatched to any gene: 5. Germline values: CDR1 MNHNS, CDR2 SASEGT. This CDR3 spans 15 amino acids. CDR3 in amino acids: CASSSGTSVTDTQYF. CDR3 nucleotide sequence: TGTGCCAGCAGCTCCGGGACTAGCGTCACAGATACGCAGTATTTT.

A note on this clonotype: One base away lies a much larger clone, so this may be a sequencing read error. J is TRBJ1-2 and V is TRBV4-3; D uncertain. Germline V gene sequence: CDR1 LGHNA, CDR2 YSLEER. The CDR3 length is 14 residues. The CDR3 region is CASSEEKGNYGYTF. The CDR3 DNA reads TGCGCCAGCAGCGAAGAGAAGGGAAACTATGGCTACACCTTC.

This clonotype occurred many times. The CDR3 sequence: CASSLMSGGQETQYF. The CDR3 coding sequence is TGTGCCAGCAGTTTGATGAGCGGGGGCCAAGAGACCCAGTACTTC. The chain uses TRBV12-3 or TRBV12-4 and TRBJ2-5; TRBD2 matches 8 bases. The V segment lost 3 bases and the J segment 1 base; nucleotides outside the gene matches: 4. The CDR3 contains 15 residues.

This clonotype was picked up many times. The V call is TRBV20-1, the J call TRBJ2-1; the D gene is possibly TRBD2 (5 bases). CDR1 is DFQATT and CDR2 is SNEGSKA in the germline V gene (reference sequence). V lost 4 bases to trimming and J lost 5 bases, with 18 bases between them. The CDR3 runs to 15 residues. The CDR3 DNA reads TGCAGTGCTATTGGAGGTACTCTATCCCACAATGAGCAGTTCTTC. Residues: CSAIGGTLSHNEQFF.

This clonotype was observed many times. The CDR3 loop is CASSLQENTEAFF. Here the CDR3 DNA reads TGTGCCAGCAGCTTACAGGAGAACACTGAAGCTTTCTTT. The chain couples TRBV7-2 to TRBJ1-1, with D unresolved. V lost 2 bases to trimming and J lost 1 base, with 5 bases between them. Per germline, CDR1 SGHTA and CDR2 FQGNSA. The CDR3 consists of 13 residues.

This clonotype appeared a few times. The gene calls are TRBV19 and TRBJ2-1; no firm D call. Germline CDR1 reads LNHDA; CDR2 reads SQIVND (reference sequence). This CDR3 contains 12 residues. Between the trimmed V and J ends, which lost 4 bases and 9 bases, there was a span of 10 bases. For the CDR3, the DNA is TGTGCCAGTAGTAGTACAGATTCTGAGCAGTTCTTC. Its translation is CASSSTDSEQFF.

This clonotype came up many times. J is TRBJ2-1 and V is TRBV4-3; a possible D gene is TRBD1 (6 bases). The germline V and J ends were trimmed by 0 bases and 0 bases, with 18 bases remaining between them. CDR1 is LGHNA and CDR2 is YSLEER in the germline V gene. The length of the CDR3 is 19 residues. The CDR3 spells CASSQDRDLGHHSYNEQFF. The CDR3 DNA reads TGCGCCAGCAGCCAAGATCGGGACCTGGGACACCACTCCTACAATGAGCAGTTCTTC.